The entry that follows covers one TCR beta chain sequence. Its antigen is currently unknown. The data stem from a study of siplizumab effects on memory and regulatory T cells. General observations from the study: In controls, roughly 25% of mappable alloreactive CD4+ clones were Treg-derived on average, versus around 71% with siplizumab. Naive T cells seemed more diverse than memory cells and seemed major alloresponse contributors. With siplizumab, cumulative frequency of CD4+ memory-derived alloreactive sequences dropped significantly.

A few donor pairs also had unstimulated CD4+ and CD8+ naive and memory subsets sequenced. Trimming took 5 bases from V and 4 from J; bases not matched to a gene: 9. Germline CDR1 is LNHDA and CDR2 is SQIVND (reference sequence). CDR3 length equals 15 residues. The assay was immunoSEQ multiplex PCR, and TCRdb's table has in-frame clones only and misses some. This table holds approximately 65,000 clones, roughly 85% found once. The V and J genes are TRBV19 and TRBJ2-5; the match to TRBD1 covers 8 bases. Input material: memory CD4+ T cells sorted from blood. This TCR was recovered from a human donor in good health. This CDR3 reads CASSGGTGLRETQYF. The CDR3 nucleotides read TGTGCCAGTAGTGGGGGGACAGGATTAAGAGAGACCCAGTACTTC.